The present T cell receptor beta chain was sequenced within a study of blood T cell repertoires in COVID-19. In the authors' methods: Counts of nucleated cells, estimated from reference gene primer amplification, were obtained. Measured with immunoSEQ multiplex PCR; TCRdb has only the in-frame clones, and not every one. D and trimming come from the DNA, and the V and J calls and clone size come from that table. The table lists 100,000 to 150,000 clones, 80% to 90% of them singletons. CDR1 PRHDT and CDR2 FYEKMQ come from the germline V gene (reference sequence). The CDR3 totals 15 residues. The ends were cut back, 0 bases at V and 4 bases at J, with 7 bases in the middle.

Material for sequencing was peripheral blood. The sequence was collected from a woman aged 50 to 65 with acute or convalescent COVID-19. The J gene is TRBJ1-6, the V gene TRBV13; possible D gene TRBD1, 5 bases. The CDR3 DNA reads TGTGCCAGCAGCTTAGGGCCAGGGTATAATTCACCCCTCCACTTT. Protein sequence: CASSLGPGYNSPLHF.